This TCR beta chain was found in a study of tumor-infiltrating lymphocytes in localized non-small cell lung cancer. As for the study in general: Tumor tissue and non-adjacent uninvolved lung came from each patient.

This CDR3 has 19 amino acids. V was pared by 0 bases and J by 0 bases, with 20 bases between. Germline V gives CDR1 LGHNT, CDR2 FRNRAP. Profiled with immunoSEQ multiplex PCR; TCRdb holds only in-frame clones, not every one. The profile shows approximately 13,000 clones, more than 65% of them singletons. The sample consisted of lung tumor tissue. The sequence derives from a human donor with non-small cell lung cancer. This rearrangement joins TRBV12-5 to TRBJ1-1, with a possible D match to TRBD1 (5 bases). The CDR3 is CASGLVLGGGVNMNTEAFF. The CDR3 nucleotides are TGTGCTAGTGGTTTGGTACTGGGCGGGGGGGTAAACATGAACACTGAAGCTTTCTTT.